This T cell receptor (beta chain) came from a study of shared clonotypes between healthy human individuals. The CD4+ fraction was divided into a CD45RA+ naive subset and a CD45RA-negative memory subset. Repertoires were generated with immunoSEQ multiplex PCR, while TCRdb's copy carries only in-frame clones and drops some. Of about 2.3 million clones listed, approximately 95% are singletons. Germline CDR1 SGHNT, CDR2 YYREEE (reference sequence). The CDR3 is 15 residues long. This sequence was found in a man between 18 and 29 years old in good health. Some clones in this sample may be carry-over from other donors' samples. This sequence joins TRBV5-4 and TRBJ2-5; 10 bases are a match to TRBD2. TRBJ2-7 matches the DNA end more closely, so the J call is doubtful. Material: naive CD4+ T cells from PBMCs. Subset denoted: CD45RA+ positively selected. CDR3 nucleotide sequence: TGTGCCAGCAGCCGGGGGACTAGCGAAGCCTACGAGCAGTACTTC. Its protein product is CASSRGTSEAYEQYF.